A selection of T cell receptor beta chains follows, all from one sample in a study of cytomegalovirus exposure and HLA in healthy donors. The method was immunoSEQ multiplex PCR; TCRdb's version includes in-frame clones alone and lacks a portion of them. The sample has 150,000 or so clones; 81% are singletons. Sequenced input: PBMCs. All receptors come from a man aged 50 or older in good health and CMV-seropositive. Each CDR3 is given with its conserved first and last residue. A D gene is named only where the DNA matches it firmly. Clone size appears in some rows only: once, few, many, or a class for an expanded clone.

TRBV30	TRBJ1-5	.	.	CAGGQISNQPQHF	TGTGCCGGAGGACAGATTAGCAATCAGCCCCAGCATTTT
TRBV4-2	TRBJ2-2	few	.	CASSPRGGMNTGELFF	TGTGCCAGCAGCCCAAGGGGGGGGATGAACACCGGGGAGCTGTTTTTT
TRBV6-5	TRBJ2-7	.	.	CASSYSRVSYEQYF	TGTGCCAGCAGTTACTCGAGGGTCTCCTACGAGCAGTACTTC
TRBV6-1	TRBJ2-5	.	TRBD2	CASSEYTGGTQYF	TGTGCCAGCAGTGAATACACGGGGGGGACCCAGTACTTC
TRBV28	TRBJ2-7	few	TRBD1	CASSLTGATYEQYF	TGTGCCAGCAGTTTGACAGGGGCCACCTACGAGCAGTACTTC
TRBV6-5	TRBJ1-2	.	.	CASSSPRNGGYGYTF	TGTGCCAGCAGTTCTCCCAGAAACGGAGGGTATGGCTACACCTTC
TRBV28	TRBJ2-5	.	TRBD1	CASSSPGQETQYF	TGTGCCAGCAGTAGCCCGGGACAGGAGACCCAGTACTTC
TRBV7-6	TRBJ1-6	.	TRBD1	CASSRDSLINSPLHF	TGTGCCAGCAGCCGGGACAGCTTAATCAATTCACCCCTCCACTTT
TRBV9	TRBJ2-1	.	.	CASSGTPHNEQFF	TGTGCCAGCAGCGGGACTCCCCACAATGAGCAGTTCTTC
TRBV7-2	TRBJ2-7	.	.	CASSSRGWQYF	TGTGCCAGCAGCTCCCGGGGGTGGCAGTACTTC
TRBV5-1	TRBJ2-7	.	.	CASSLQVGGSGEQYF	TGCGCCAGCAGCTTACAGGTTGGCGGATCGGGTGAGCAGTACTTC
TRBV7-3	TRBJ2-3	.	TRBD2	CASSYTSGATDTQYF	TGTGCCAGCAGCTATACTAGCGGGGCCACAGATACGCAGTATTTT
TRBV30	TRBJ2-2	.	TRBD2	CAWSPRLAGGTGELFF	TGTGCCTGGAGCCCCCGACTAGCGGGAGGGACCGGGGAGCTGTTTTTT
TRBV7-6	TRBJ2-1	.	TRBD2	CASSPLAGASYNEQFF	TGTGCCAGCAGCCCTCTAGCGGGAGCCTCCTACAATGAGCAGTTCTTC
TRBV7-9	TRBJ1-1	few	TRBD1	CASSYGQDTEAFF	TGTGCCAGCAGTTATGGACAGGACACTGAAGCTTTCTTT
TRBV30	TRBJ1-2	.	.	CACLAGYGYTF	TGTGCCTGTTTGGCGGGCTATGGCTACACCTTC
TRBV21-1	TRBJ1-2	.	.	CASSTRQVIDGYTF	TGTGCCAGCAGCACCCGACAGGTAATTGATGGCTACACCTTC
TRBV7-6	TRBJ2-2	.	.	CASSPREIGELFF	TGTGCCAGCAGCCCCAGGGAAATCGGGGAGCTGTTTTTT
TRBV9	TRBJ1-1	.	TRBD1	CASSGEQGETEAFF	TGTGCCAGCAGCGGGGAACAGGGGGAAACTGAAGCTTTCTTT
TRBV7-2	TRBJ2-2	.	TRBD2	CASSQGLAGGTGELFF	TGTGCCAGCAGCCAGGGACTAGCGGGGGGGACCGGGGAGCTGTTTTTT
TRBV5-6	TRBJ1-1	.	.	CASRQASNTEAFF	TGTGCCAGCAGGCAGGCGTCGAACACTGAAGCTTTCTTT
TRBV7-2	TRBJ2-7	.	.	CASSSYYEQYF	TGTGCCAGCAGCTCTTATTACGAGCAGTACTTC
TRBV10-3	TRBJ1-4	.	.	CAIRGQNEKLFF	TGTGCCATCAGGGGCCAGAATGAAAAACTGTTTTTT
TRBV5-4	TRBJ2-1	.	TRBD2	CASTLLAGGGNEQFF	TGTGCCAGCACCCTACTAGCGGGAGGGGGGAATGAGCAGTTCTTC
TRBV7-3	TRBJ2-7	.	.	CASSLQEGSEQYF	TGTGCCAGCAGCCTGCAAGAGGGTAGCGAGCAGTACTTC
TRBV5-1	TRBJ2-3	.	.	CASSPDSSGTQYF	TGCGCCAGCAGCCCGGACAGTTCGGGTACGCAGTATTTT
TRBV7-9	TRBJ1-1	.	.	CASSLGSGTEAFF	TGTGCCAGCAGCTTAGGTTCGGGCACTGAAGCTTTCTTT
TRBV6-1	TRBJ1-5	.	.	CASRGGAINQPQHF	TGTGCCAGCAGGGGAGGGGCCATTAATCAGCCCCAGCATTTT
TRBV27	TRBJ2-1	once	.	CASSLSGARHNEQFF	TGTGCCAGCAGTTTATCGGGGGCAAGACACAATGAGCAGTTCTTC
TRBV9	TRBJ2-1	.	.	CASSPPGHPEGQFF	TGTGCCAGCAGCCCTCCGGGACACCCCGAGGGGCAGTTCTTC
TRBV1	TRBJ2-3	.	.	CTSSQGTLVADTQYF	TGCACCAGCAGCCAAGGAACCCTAGTTGCAGATACGCAGTATTTT